This T cell receptor (beta chain) was found in a study of blood T cell repertoires in COVID-19. Study-level background: Samples taken during acute and convalescent COVID-19 were collected in the United States, Italy and Spain. T cells, B-cell-depleted T cells, or PBMCs provided the cDNA or gDNA that served as material.

Original data processing: How many nucleated cells were present was estimated from reference gene primer amplification. The protocol was immunoSEQ multiplex PCR, while the TCRdb copy is restricted to in-frame clones and leaves out a portion. Clonal size and the V and J genes are those of that table, whereas D and trimming came from the DNA. This sample has 120,000 to 150,000 clones; approximately 85% occur once, and the top ten carry around 2.9%. CDR3 length: 13 residues. The ends were cut back, 0 bases at V and 5 bases at J, with 9 bases in the middle. Germline V gene sequence: CDR1 SGHTS, CDR2 YDEGEE.

This rearrangement joins TRBV5-8 to TRBJ2-7; D remains unclear. The clonotype originates from a man between 50 and 59 years old with acute or convalescent COVID-19. The specimen sequenced was peripheral blood. CDR3 coding DNA: TGTGCCAGCAGCTTGGATCTAGAGGACGAGCAGTACTTC. It is translated as CASSLDLEDEQYF.